This record concerns one T cell receptor (beta chain) sequence. Antigen: not known. Each CDR3 protein is one row after TCRdb ran MiXCR on the reads. The sample has hundreds of thousands of distinct CDR3 sequences; around 31% are singletons. The V gene's germline CDR1 is SGHTA and CDR2 FQGNSA. The CDR3 totals 16 residues. Trimming left V 5 bases short and J 1 base short, with 18 bases between. This sample is drawn from a study of T cell repertoires in cytomegalovirus infection. Whole-study findings and limits: Dominating the ex vivo response were TCR beta clonotypes that were CMV-specific and HLA-C-restricted.

Sample: cultured PBMCs, taken from culture after CMV antigen stimulation. J is TRBJ2-7 and V is TRBV7-2; D unclear. The origin of this receptor is a human donor in good health (CMV status not recorded). Some clones in this sample may be carry-over from other donors' samples. In DNA, the CDR3 is TGTGCCAGCAGCAGAAGGACGAGCACGGCATCCTACGAGCAGTACTTC. It codes for CASSRRTSTASYEQYF.